Below, 23 T cell receptor beta chains from the same sample are listed, as sequenced in a study of blood T cell repertoires in COVID-19. Generated by immunoSEQ multiplex PCR, the TCRdb table keeps only in-frame clones and is missing some. The sample has roughly 250,000 clones, approximately 85% seen once. Sequenced material: peripheral blood. These receptors were taken from an older woman with active or convalescent COVID-19.

The chain joins TRBV4-1 to TRBJ2-7, with 7 bases aligning to TRBD1. The CDR3 spans 15 residues. Per the germline V gene, CDR1 is MGHRA and CDR2 is YSYEKL. Unmatched junction bases numbered 12, after V lost 5 bases and J lost 5 bases. The DNA for the CDR3 is TGCGCCAGCAGCATTGCACCGAGGGGGCGTAACGAGCAGTACTTC. This gives the protein CASSIAPRGRNEQYF.

This clone occurred once. The CDR3 nucleotides read TGTGCCAGCAGCCAAGGGGCCAGGGGCTCTGGAAACACCATATATTTT. Translation: CASSQGARGSGNTIYF. The V call is TRBV7-8, the J call TRBJ1-3, with D possibly matching TRBD1 (6 bases). With 5 bases removed from V and 0 bases from J, the gap between germline ends came to 14 bases. Germline lookup yields CDR1 SGHVS and CDR2 FQNEAQ. The length of the CDR3 is 16 residues.

This clone has only one observation. CDR3 nucleotide sequence: TGTGCCAGCAGGGACAGACCTGCGAACACTGAAGCTTTCTTT. It yields the protein CASRDRPANTEAFF. The gene calls are TRBV6-5 and TRBJ1-1, with a weak D call TRBD1 (6 bases). The length of the CDR3 is 14 residues. Germline CDR1 reads MNHEY; CDR2 reads SVGAGI. V shed 6 bases and J shed 1 base, with 12 bases lying between them.

V and J are TRBV27 and TRBJ2-1; 7 nucleotides match TRBD2. Germline values: CDR1 MNHEY, CDR2 SMNVEV (reference sequence). The CDR3 has 18 residues. The ends lost 3 bases at V and 2 bases at J; junction bases unmatched: 13. CDR3 DNA: TGTGCCAGCAGTTTCCTGGGGAGCGGGGTGACTGCCTACAATGAGCAGTTCTTC. Protein sequence: CASSFLGSGVTAYNEQFF.

This chain uses TRBV7-2 with TRBJ1-5; TRBD1 is a possible D gene (5 bases). From germline, CDR1 is SGHTA and CDR2 FQGNSA. Trimming pared 5 bases from V and 2 bases from J, leaving 13 bases between. This CDR3 comprises 15 residues. CDR3 DNA sequence: TGTGCCAGCAGCCCTAGGGTAGGGGGCAATCAGCCCCAGCATTTT. It encodes CASSPRVGGNQPQHF.

The rearrangement joins TRBV5-1 to TRBJ2-1; D may be TRBD2 (6 bases). The CDR3 totals 14 residues. Germline V CDR1 and CDR2: SGHRS, YFSETQ. V lost 4 bases and J lost 2, with 10 bases in between. This chain's CDR3 is CASSPGLPYNEQFF. The DNA for the CDR3 is TGCGCCAGCAGCCCAGGACTACCCTACAATGAGCAGTTCTTC.

The chain links TRBV18 to TRBJ1-2; the D gene is possibly TRBD1 (5 bases). Germline CDR1 KGHSH, CDR2 LQKENI. CDR3 length: 15 residues. Trimming removed 3 bases at V and 5 bases at J, with 16 bases between. CDR3 residues: CASSPGLPTIYGYTF. The CDR3 bases are TGTGCCAGCTCACCGGGACTCCCGACTATATATGGCTACACCTTC.

The chain carries TRBV12-5 and TRBJ1-5, with D perhaps matching TRBD1 (5 bases). Looked up from germline, CDR1 is LGHNT and CDR2 is FRNRAP. The CDR3 runs 14 residues. V shed 4 bases and J shed 7 bases, with 14 bases lying between them. The CDR3, as DNA: TGTGCTAGTGGTTCGACAGCCGCTGGGCAGCCCCAGCATTTT. Its protein product is CASGSTAAGQPQHF.

This clone is a singleton in its sample. This chain joins TRBV11-2 and TRBJ2-3, with 14 positions matching TRBD2. The CDR3 has 17 residues. Germline V gene sequence: CDR1 SGHAT, CDR2 FQNNGV. V lost 6 bases, J lost 2 bases, and 7 bases stayed unmatched. The DNA of the CDR3 is TGTGCCAGCAGTTTGCCGGGACTAGCGGGAGCCACAGATACGCAGTATTTT. This codes for CASSLPGLAGATDTQYF.

The chain is built from TRBV7-9 and TRBJ2-7; 8 nucleotides align to TRBD2. Germline V lookup: CDR1 SEHNR, CDR2 FQNEAQ (reference sequence). The CDR3 is 14 residues long. Trimming at V came to 7 bases and at J to 3 bases, leaving 8 bases not matched to a gene. CDR3 amino acids: CASNPGTSGYEQYF. The CDR3 bases are TGTGCCAGCAACCCCGGCACTAGCGGCTACGAGCAGTACTTC.

This chain joins TRBV30 and TRBJ2-7; D unclear. The CDR3 contains 11 residues. The germline gives CDR1 GTSNPN, CDR2 SVGIG (reference sequence). The V end lost 0 bases, the J end lost 4 bases, and 4 bases lay between the germline ends. In DNA, the CDR3 is TGTGCCTGGAGTGTAACATACGAGCAGTACTTC. The encoded protein is CAWSVTYEQYF.

The chain couples TRBV5-4 to TRBJ2-7; 8 nucleotides line up with TRBD1. From germline, CDR1 is SGHNT and CDR2 YYREEE (reference sequence). Trimming removed 5 bases from V and 2 bases from J; junction bases left unmatched: 6. This CDR3 has 14 residues. This CDR3 reads CASRTADRAYEQYF. The CDR3 DNA reads as TGTGCCAGCAGGACAGCGGACAGGGCCTACGAGCAGTACTTC.

V is TRBV7-8 and J is TRBJ2-1, with 12 positions matching TRBD2. The germline gives CDR1 SGHVS, CDR2 FQNEAQ. The CDR3 has 16 amino acids. V gave up 0 bases and J gave up 6 bases; unmatched junction bases: 3. Written as DNA, the CDR3 is TGTGCCAGCAGCTTAGCCCCTAGCGGGGGGGCCAATGAGCAGTTCTTC. Its protein is CASSLAPSGGANEQFF.

V gene TRBV5-1 combines with J gene TRBJ1-1; 9 bases line up with TRBD1. CDR1 SGHRS and CDR2 YFSETQ come from the germline V gene. The CDR3 covers 15 residues. V shed 7 bases, J shed 4 bases, and the junction held 11 bases outside the gene matches. The CDR3 reads CASGVPGQGGTEAFF. The CDR3 DNA reads TGCGCCAGCGGAGTCCCGGGACAGGGTGGCACTGAAGCTTTCTTT.

The chain uses TRBV7-9 and TRBJ2-3, with TRBD2 matching over 8 bases. V lost 5 bases to trimming and J lost 4 bases; unmatched junction nucleotides: 8. CDR3 length: 15 residues. Germline CDR1 and CDR2: SEHNR and FQNEAQ (reference sequence). This CDR3 is CASSPGLAQADTQYF. The CDR3 nucleotides read TGTGCCAGCAGCCCAGGACTAGCTCAGGCAGATACGCAGTATTTT.

This sequence joins TRBV3-1 (or the pseudogene TRBV3-2) and TRBJ2-5; the D gene is possibly TRBD1 (5 bases). The V end lost 2 bases, the J end lost 2 bases, and 9 bases lay between the germline ends. The CDR3 covers 14 residues. The germline gives CDR1 LGHDT, CDR2 YNNKEL (reference sequence). The CDR3 DNA is TGTGCCAGCAGCCAACTCTCAGGGCAAGAGACCCAGTACTTC. As protein: CASSQLSGQETQYF.

The chain uses TRBV5-1 and TRBJ2-7, with a weak D call TRBD2 (6 bases). CDR3 length: 15 residues. The V end lost 1 base, the J end lost 3 bases, and 14 bases lay between the germline ends. CDR1 is SGHRS, CDR2 YFSETQ, per germline. For the CDR3, the DNA is TGCGCCAGCAGCTTGATCGGGAGTTGGGGCTACGAGCAGTACTTC. This codes for CASSLIGSWGYEQYF.

J is TRBJ2-1 and V is TRBV12-3 or TRBV12-4; D not resolved. CDR3 length: 11 residues. The germline V and J ends were trimmed by 8 bases and 6 bases, with 8 bases remaining between them. The CDR3 DNA reads as TGTGCCAGCCTTTCGGGCAATGAGCAGTTCTTC. Residues: CASLSGNEQFF.

The rearrangement uses TRBV10-3 and TRBJ2-2; 14 nucleotides align to TRBD2. There are 17 residues in the CDR3. The V segment lost 5 bases and the J segment 1 base; nucleotides outside the gene matches: 3. Germline V gives CDR1 ENHRY, CDR2 SYGVKD. The CDR3 nucleotides are TGTGCCATCAGTAAGGGACTAGCGGGGGAGAACACCGGGGAGCTGTTTTTT. As protein: CAISKGLAGENTGELFF.

The chain uses TRBV19 and TRBJ1-4; 7 bases agree with TRBD1. Trimming removed 3 bases from V and 4 bases from J; junction bases left unmatched: 8. This CDR3 has 16 amino acids. Germline lookup yields CDR1 LNHDA and CDR2 SQIVND (reference sequence). CDR3 sequence reads: CASSIYGTARNEKLFF. Written as DNA, the CDR3 is TGTGCCAGTAGTATTTACGGGACAGCCCGTAATGAAAAACTGTTTTTT.

This sequence joins TRBV9 and TRBJ2-5; no clear D gene. Germline-derived CDR1 and CDR2 are SGDLS and YYNGEE. The CDR3 spans 14 residues. V was pared by 0 bases and J by 0 bases, with 6 bases between. In DNA form, the CDR3 reads TGTGCCAGCAGCGTAGATACAGACCAAGAGACCCAGTACTTC. Protein product: CASSVDTDQETQYF.

The genes are TRBV6-2 or TRBV6-3 and TRBJ1-1; TRBD1 matches 9 bases. The CDR3 has 15 residues. CDR1 and CDR2 (germline): MNHEY, SVGEGT. J lost 7 bases, V lost 6 bases, and 12 bases had no gene match. The CDR3 nucleotides are TGTGCCAGCAGCCGGACAGGGGTAGGCCCCTTTGAAGCTTTCTTT. Protein sequence: CASSRTGVGPFEAFF.

This clone was detected only once. The J gene is TRBJ1-5, the V gene TRBV9; 8 positions agree with TRBD1. The V and J ends lost 4 bases and 4 bases, in that order; junction bases with no gene match: 7. The CDR3 length is 15 residues. Germline V gene lookup returns CDR1 SGDLS and CDR2 YYNGEE. CDR3 protein: CASSTGQEFNQPQHF. In nucleotides, the CDR3 is TGTGCCAGCAGCACGGGACAGGAGTTTAATCAGCCCCAGCATTTT.